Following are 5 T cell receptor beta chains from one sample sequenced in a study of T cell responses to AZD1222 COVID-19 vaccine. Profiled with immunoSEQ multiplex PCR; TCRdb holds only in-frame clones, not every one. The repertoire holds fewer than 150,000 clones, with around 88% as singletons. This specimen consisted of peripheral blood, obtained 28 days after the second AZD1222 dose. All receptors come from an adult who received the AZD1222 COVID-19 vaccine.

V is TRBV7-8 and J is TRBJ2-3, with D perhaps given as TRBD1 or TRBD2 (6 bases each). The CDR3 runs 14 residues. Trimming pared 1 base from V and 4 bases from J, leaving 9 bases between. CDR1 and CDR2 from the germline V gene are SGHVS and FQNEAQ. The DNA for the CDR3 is TGTGCCAGCAGCTTAGTAAGGGGGGCAGATACGCAGTATTTT. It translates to CASSLVRGADTQYF. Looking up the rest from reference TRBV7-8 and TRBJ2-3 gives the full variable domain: GAGVSQSPRYKVAKRGQDVALRCDPISGHVSLFWYQQALGQGPEFLTYFQNEAQLDKSGLPSDRFFAERPEGSVSTLKIQRTQQEDSAVYLCASSLVRGADTQYFGPGTRLTVL.

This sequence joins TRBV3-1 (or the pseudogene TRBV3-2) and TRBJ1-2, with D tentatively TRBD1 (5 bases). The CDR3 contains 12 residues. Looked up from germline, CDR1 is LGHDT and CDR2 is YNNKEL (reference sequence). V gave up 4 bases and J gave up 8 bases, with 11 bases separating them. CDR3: CASSPPRGGYTF. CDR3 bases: TGTGCCAGCAGCCCTCCGCGGGGGGGCTACACCTTC.

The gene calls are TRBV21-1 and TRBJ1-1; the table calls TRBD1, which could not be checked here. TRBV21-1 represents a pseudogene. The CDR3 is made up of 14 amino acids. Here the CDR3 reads CASPLSQPGPEAFF. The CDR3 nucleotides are TGTGCCAGCCCTCTAAGTCAACCAGGCCCTGAAGCTTTCTTT.

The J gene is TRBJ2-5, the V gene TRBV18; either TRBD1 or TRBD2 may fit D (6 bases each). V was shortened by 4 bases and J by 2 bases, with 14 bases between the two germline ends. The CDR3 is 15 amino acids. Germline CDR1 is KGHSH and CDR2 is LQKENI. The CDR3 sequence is CASSRGGTQQETQYF. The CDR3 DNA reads TGTGCCAGCTCACGAGGGGGGACTCAACAAGAGACCCAGTACTTC.

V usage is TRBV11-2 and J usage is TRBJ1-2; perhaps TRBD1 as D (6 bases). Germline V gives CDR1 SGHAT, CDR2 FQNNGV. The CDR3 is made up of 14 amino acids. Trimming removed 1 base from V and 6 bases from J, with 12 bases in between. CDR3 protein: CASSLVQGRDGYTF. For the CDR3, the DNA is TGTGCCAGCAGCTTAGTTCAGGGGCGGGATGGCTACACCTTC.